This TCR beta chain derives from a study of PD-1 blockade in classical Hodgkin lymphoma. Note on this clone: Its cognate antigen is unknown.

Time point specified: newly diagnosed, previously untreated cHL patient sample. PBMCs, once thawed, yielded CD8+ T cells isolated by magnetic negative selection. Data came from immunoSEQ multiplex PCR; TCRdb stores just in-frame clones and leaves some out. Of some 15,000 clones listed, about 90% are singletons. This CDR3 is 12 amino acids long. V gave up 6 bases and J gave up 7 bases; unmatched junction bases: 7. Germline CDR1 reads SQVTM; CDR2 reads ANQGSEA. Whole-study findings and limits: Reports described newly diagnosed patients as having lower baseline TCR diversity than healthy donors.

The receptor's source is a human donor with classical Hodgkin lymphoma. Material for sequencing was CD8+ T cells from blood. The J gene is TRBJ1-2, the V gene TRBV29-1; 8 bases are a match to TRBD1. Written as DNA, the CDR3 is TGCAGCGTGCCCGACAGGGGCGCTGGCTACACCTTC. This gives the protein CSVPDRGAGYTF.